Shown below are 23 T cell receptor beta chains from a single sample sequenced in a study of blood T cell repertoires in COVID-19. Repertoires were generated with immunoSEQ multiplex PCR, while TCRdb's copy carries only in-frame clones and drops some. The sample lists tens of thousands of clones; around 84% were seen once. Sequenced sample: peripheral blood. The origin of the receptors is a woman aged 60-70 years with acute or convalescent COVID-19.

The CDR3: CASSPRVGRGDEQFF. The CDR3 bases are TGTGCCAGCAGCCCGCGGGTGGGGCGGGGGGATGAGCAGTTCTTC. The rearrangement joins TRBV7-2 to TRBJ2-1; TRBD2 matches at 8 bases. CDR1 is SGHTA and CDR2 is FQGNSA in the germline V gene. CDR3 length equals 15 residues. J was trimmed by 8 bases and V by 5 bases; bases with no gene match: 11. The whole variable domain, remainder taken from reference TRBV7-2 and TRBJ2-1, is GAGVSQSPSNKVTEKGKDVELRCDPISGHTALYWYRQSLGQGLEFLIYFQGNSAPDKSGLPSDRFSAERTGGSVSTLTIQRTQQEDSAVYLCASSPRVGRGDEQFFGPGTRLTVL.

The V gene is TRBV2, the J gene TRBJ1-2; 8 positions agree with TRBD1. Germline CDR1 reads SNHLY; CDR2 reads FYNNEI. This CDR3 region has 14 residues. The J segment lost 8 bases and the V segment lost 1 base, leaving 6 bases of the junction unmatched. Written as DNA, the CDR3 is TGTGCCAGCAGTGAAGAAGGCAGGACAGGGGGCTACACCTTC. Amino acids: CASSEEGRTGGYTF.

The chain employs TRBV6-5 and TRBJ1-2; 9 bases line up with TRBD1. V lost 3 bases and J lost 6; bases outside the gene matches: 2. The CDR3 is 13 amino acids. Germline assignment: CDR1 MNHEY and CDR2 SVGAGI. CDR3 loop: CASSYHRGHGYTF. The CDR3 DNA reads TGTGCCAGCAGTTATCACAGGGGGCATGGCTACACCTTC.

A note on this clone: A junction boundary mismatches the germline segment, possibly from a read error. V gene TRBV12-3 or TRBV12-4 combines with J gene TRBJ2-1; D gene uncertain. The length of the CDR3 is 12 residues. In nucleotides, the CDR3 is TGTGCCAGCAGTTTATTGTCCAGGTTGCAGCTCTTC. Amino acid sequence: CASSLLSRLQLF.

The genes are TRBV27 and TRBJ2-2; weak D call: TRBD1 (6 bases). Trimming removed 4 bases from V and 4 bases from J, with 13 bases in between. The germline gives CDR1 MNHEY, CDR2 SMNVEV (reference sequence). This CDR3 is 15 amino acids long. The CDR3 reads CASSSPGQPTGELFF. The DNA for the CDR3 is TGTGCCAGCAGTTCGCCGGGACAACCCACCGGGGAGCTGTTTTTT.

The V call is TRBV11-2, the J call TRBJ2-1, with a weak D call TRBD2 (7 bases). Deletions cut 2 bases from V and 0 bases from J, with 11 bases between. The germline V gene has CDR1 SGHAT and CDR2 FQNNGV. This CDR3 is 16 amino acids long. The CDR3 reads CASSLKGGSSYNEQFF. Here the CDR3 DNA reads TGTGCCAGCAGCTTAAAGGGGGGGAGCTCCTACAATGAGCAGTTCTTC.

The chain links TRBV10-3 to TRBJ1-2; no reliable D call. CDR1 is ENHRY and CDR2 is SYGVKD in the germline V gene. The CDR3 covers 13 residues. Trimming cost V 10 bases and J 0 bases, with 12 bases left between them. CDR3 region: CATRETSNYGYTF. DNA for the CDR3: TGTGCCACCCGGGAGACCTCTAACTATGGCTACACCTTC.

The V and J genes are TRBV7-9 and TRBJ2-3, with D tentatively TRBD1 (5 bases). V dropped 0 bases and J dropped 4 bases, with 8 bases sitting between them. Germline CDR1 and CDR2: SEHNR and FQNEAQ (reference sequence). This CDR3 is 14 amino acids long. CDR3 protein: CASSLAQGADTQYF. CDR3 nucleotides: TGTGCCAGCAGCTTAGCGCAAGGGGCAGATACGCAGTATTTT. Variable domain in full (rest from reference TRBV7-9 and TRBJ2-3): DTGVSQNPRHKITKRGQNVTFRCDPISEHNRLYWYRQTLGQGPEFLTYFQNEAQLEKSRLLSDRFSAERPKGSFSTLEIQRTEQGDSAMYLCASSLAQGADTQYFGPGTRLTVL.

V gene TRBV4-2 combines with J gene TRBJ2-1; D unclear. Germline V gene lookup returns CDR1 LGHNA and CDR2 YNFKEQ. The germline V and J ends were trimmed by 0 bases and 0 bases, with 6 bases remaining between them. The CDR3 consists of 15 residues. The CDR3 loop reads CASSQEPSSYNEQFF. CDR3 DNA: TGTGCCAGCAGCCAAGAACCTAGCTCCTACAATGAGCAGTTCTTC.

The V call is TRBV19, the J call TRBJ2-3; TRBD2 aligns across 7 bases. Germline trimming cut 4 bases from V and 2 bases from J; bases unmatched to any gene: 6. Germline assignment: CDR1 LNHDA and CDR2 SQIVND (reference sequence). CDR3 size: 15 residues. DNA of the CDR3: TGTGCCAGTAGTACCAGACTAGCCAACACAGATACGCAGTATTTT. Protein product: CASSTRLANTDTQYF.

The rearrangement joins TRBV10-3 to TRBJ1-3; TRBD1 aligns across 9 bases. Germline CDR1 and CDR2: ENHRY and SYGVKD. The trim removed 0 bases at V and 0 bases at J, leaving 12 bases unmatched. This CDR3 region has 20 residues. The CDR3 spells CAISESWLGQGTSSGNTIYF. The CDR3 DNA sequence: TGTGCCATCAGTGAGTCCTGGCTGGGACAGGGTACCTCCTCTGGAAACACCATATATTTT.

The chain has TRBV2 and TRBJ1-4, with D unclear. The CDR3 length is 15 residues. Trimming took 3 bases from V and 3 from J, leaving 11 bases between them. Germline values: CDR1 SNHLY, CDR2 FYNNEI. The CDR3: CASSEEFLPNEKLFF. CDR3 in DNA: TGTGCCAGCAGTGAGGAGTTTTTGCCTAATGAAAAACTGTTTTTT.

V is TRBV30 and J is TRBJ1-2; D is uncertain. Trimming removed 1 base from V and 5 bases from J, with 8 bases in between. Germline V CDR1 and CDR2: GTSNPN, SVGIG (reference sequence). This CDR3 has 12 amino acids. The CDR3 here is CAWSEQNYGYTF. CDR3 coding DNA: TGTGCCTGGAGTGAACAGAATTATGGCTACACCTTC.

This sequence joins TRBV27 and TRBJ1-2; D not certain. Germline assignment: CDR1 MNHEY and CDR2 SMNVEV (reference sequence). V lost 5 bases to trimming and J lost 4 bases, with 11 bases between them. This CDR3 has 13 residues. CDR3 sequence (DNA): TGTGCCAGCAGTGAGCGGGGAATCTATGGCTACACCTTC. Protein: CASSERGIYGYTF.

The sample holds one count of this clone. The chain employs TRBV7-6 and TRBJ2-3; D gene ambiguous. The CDR3 runs to 16 residues. Looked up from germline, CDR1 is SGHVS and CDR2 is FNYEAQ. Trimming shortened V by 1 base and J by 0 bases, and 11 bases separated the two germline ends. The CDR3 protein is CASSLVTAGSTDTQYF. CDR3 nucleotides: TGTGCCAGCAGCTTAGTAACAGCAGGAAGCACAGATACGCAGTATTTT.

The V call is TRBV4-2, the J call TRBJ1-1; D may be TRBD1 (5 bases). Trimming stripped 1 base from V and 8 bases from J, with 8 bases between. CDR1 and CDR2 from the germline V gene are LGHNA and YNFKEQ. This CDR3 comprises 12 residues. The CDR3 protein is CASSQGRQEAFF. The CDR3 bases are TGTGCCAGCAGCCAAGGCCGACAGGAAGCTTTCTTT.

This clone was seen only once. The rearrangement uses TRBV12-3 or TRBV12-4 and TRBJ1-2, with D unresolved. The CDR3 has 11 residues. V was cut by 3 bases and J by 8 bases, with 7 bases left in between. The CDR3 DNA reads TGTGCCAGCAGTTTCGGGGTAGGCTACACCTTC. Encoded protein: CASSFGVGYTF.

The V and J genes are TRBV7-9 and TRBJ1-2, with TRBD1 matching 7 bases. This CDR3 region has 14 residues. Unmatched junction bases numbered 2, after V lost 3 bases and J lost 1 base. Germline values: CDR1 SEHNR, CDR2 FQNEAQ (reference sequence). The CDR3 nucleotides are TGTGCCAGCAGCTTCCGGGACAGTAACTATGGCTACACCTTC. It is translated as CASSFRDSNYGYTF.

J is TRBJ1-2 and V is TRBV7-9; unclear D gene. Germline values: CDR1 SEHNR, CDR2 FQNEAQ (reference sequence). The CDR3 is 13 amino acids. Trimming pared 4 bases from V and 8 bases from J, leaving 14 bases between. The CDR3 bases are TGTGCCAGCAGCTCCACGAGGGATTGGGGCTACACCTTC. This encodes CASSSTRDWGYTF.

The chain combines TRBV13 with TRBJ1-1, with 10 positions matching TRBD1. This CDR3 region has 13 residues. The V segment lost 5 bases and the J segment 10 bases; nucleotides outside the gene matches: 7. The germline CDR1 and CDR2 sequences are PRHDT and FYEKMQ (reference sequence). The CDR3 DNA reads as TGTGCCAGCAGCCGAGACAGGGGGCGCGGAGCTTTCTTT. Protein product: CASSRDRGRGAFF.

The J gene is TRBJ1-2, the V gene TRBV18, with D tentatively TRBD1 (6 bases). This CDR3 spans 13 amino acids. Germline V gene lookup returns CDR1 KGHSH and CDR2 LQKENI. Trimming pared 5 bases from V and 9 bases from J, leaving 16 bases between. The CDR3 protein is CASSGQTGPSYTF. The DNA of the CDR3 is TGTGCCAGCTCAGGCCAGACAGGTCCCAGCTACACCTTC.

The chain has TRBV2 and TRBJ2-1; tentative D call: TRBD2 (6 bases). The CDR3 totals 15 residues. Looked up from germline, CDR1 is SNHLY and CDR2 is FYNNEI. The ends were cut back, 8 bases at V and 5 bases at J, with 19 bases in the middle. The CDR3 loop reads CASVKGLAKNNEQFF. The CDR3 nucleotides read TGTGCCAGCGTTAAGGGGCTAGCGAAAAACAATGAGCAGTTCTTC.

This sequence joins TRBV6-1 and TRBJ1-5, with TRBD1 matching 7 bases. The V segment lost 3 bases and the J segment 2 bases; nucleotides outside the gene matches: 4. This CDR3 is built from 15 residues. Germline V gene lookup returns CDR1 MNHNS and CDR2 SASEGT. The CDR3 loop reads CASSDGQAGNQPQHF. The CDR3 DNA follows: TGTGCCAGCAGTGACGGACAGGCGGGCAATCAGCCCCAGCATTTT.